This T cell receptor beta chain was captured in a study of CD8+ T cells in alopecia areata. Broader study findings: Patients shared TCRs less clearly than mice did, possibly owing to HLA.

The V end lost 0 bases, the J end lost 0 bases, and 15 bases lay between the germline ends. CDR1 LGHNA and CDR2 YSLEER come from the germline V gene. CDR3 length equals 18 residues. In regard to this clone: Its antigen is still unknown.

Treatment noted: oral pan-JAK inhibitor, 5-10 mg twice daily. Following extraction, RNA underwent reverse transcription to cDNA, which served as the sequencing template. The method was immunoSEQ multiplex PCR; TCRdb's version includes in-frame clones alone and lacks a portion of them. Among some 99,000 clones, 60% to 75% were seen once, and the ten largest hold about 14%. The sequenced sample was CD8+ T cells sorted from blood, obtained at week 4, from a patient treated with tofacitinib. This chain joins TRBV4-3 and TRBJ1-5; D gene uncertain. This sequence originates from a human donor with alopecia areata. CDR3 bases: TGCGCCAGCAGCCAAGAAGCGGTCAGTCTGTATAGCAATCAGCCCCAGCATTTT. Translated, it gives CASSQEAVSLYSNQPQHF.